The 19 T cell receptor beta chains below were found in one sample sequenced in a study of cytomegalovirus exposure and HLA in healthy donors. The primer mix had 60 Vbeta and 13 Jbeta primers. The method was immunoSEQ multiplex PCR; TCRdb's version includes in-frame clones alone and lacks a portion of them. The sample includes 35,000 to 45,000 clones, approximately 52% seen only once; the top ten take around 10%. Sequenced input: PBMCs. These TCRs come from a human donor in good health.

This clone came up once. The chain employs TRBV11-3 and TRBJ2-1; TRBD2 aligns across 11 bases. Germline loops: CDR1 SGHNT, CDR2 YENEEA. Trimming cost V 3 bases and J 8 bases; bases outside gene matches: 6. This CDR3 contains 15 residues. The CDR3 loop is CASSFTSGRGDEQFF. CDR3 nucleotide sequence: TGTGCCAGCAGCTTTACTAGCGGGAGAGGCGATGAGCAGTTCTTC.

In this sample, this clone turned up once. The V and J genes are TRBV5-1 and TRBJ1-1, with 9 nucleotides matching TRBD1. V lost 3 bases, J lost 7 bases, and 7 bases stayed unmatched. Looked up from germline, CDR1 is SGHRS and CDR2 is YFSETQ. The CDR3 loop spans 14 amino acids. The CDR3 DNA follows: TGCGCCAGCAGCTCCTGGACAGGGGAGCATGAAGCTTTCTTT. Amino acid sequence: CASSSWTGEHEAFF.

The chain carries TRBV4-3 and TRBJ1-5; perhaps TRBD1 as D (5 bases). Germline V gene sequence: CDR1 LGHNA, CDR2 YSLEER. The CDR3 is 14 amino acids. The V and J ends lost 0 bases and 9 bases respectively, with 12 bases between them. CDR3 in amino acids: CASSQDGGWWPQHF. In nucleotides, the CDR3 is TGCGCCAGCAGCCAAGATGGGGGGTGGTGGCCCCAGCATTTT.

This chain connects TRBV30 to TRBJ1-1, with D perhaps matching TRBD1 (6 bases). The CDR3 consists of 12 residues. V dropped 2 bases and J dropped 5 bases, with 9 bases sitting between them. Germline V gene data show CDR1 as GTSNPN and CDR2 as SVGIG (reference sequence). The CDR3 sequence: CAWSSTGTEAFF. For the CDR3, the DNA is TGTGCCTGGAGTTCGACAGGAACTGAAGCTTTCTTT. The full variable domain, with the rest looked up from reference TRBV30 and TRBJ1-1, is SQTIHQWPATLVQPVGSPLSLECTVEGTSNPNLYWYRQAAGRGLQLLFYSVGIGQISSEVPQNLSASRPQDRQFILSSKKLLLSDSGFYLCAWSSTGTEAFFGQGTRLTVV.

The rearrangement uses TRBV18 and TRBJ1-4, with TRBD1 as a possible D gene (6 bases). CDR1 and CDR2 (germline): KGHSH, LQKENI. V shed 2 bases and J shed 6 bases, with 10 bases lying between them. CDR3 length: 14 amino acids. CDR3 sequence: CASSPTGYYEKLFF. The CDR3 nucleotides read TGTGCCAGCTCACCAACAGGGTATTATGAAAAACTGTTTTTT.

Only a few counts were recorded for this clone. The genes are TRBV4-1 and TRBJ1-5, with D uncertain. V was shortened by 0 bases and J by 4 bases, with 13 bases between the two germline ends. Germline V gives CDR1 MGHRA, CDR2 YSYEKL. This CDR3 comprises 16 residues. The CDR3 sequence: CASSQDRGSVNQPQHF. The CDR3 DNA sequence: TGCGCCAGCAGCCAAGATCGCGGGAGTGTGAATCAGCCCCAGCATTTT.

The chain has TRBV7-2 and TRBJ2-5; D is unresolved. V lost 5 bases and J lost 5, with 12 bases in between. Germline CDR1 is SGHTA and CDR2 is FQGNSA. The CDR3 runs 13 residues. CDR3 nucleotide sequence: TGTGCCAGCAGCCAAGACCTCGGGGAGACCCAGTACTTC. It specifies CASSQDLGETQYF.

The V call is TRBV19, the J call TRBJ2-4, with 12 bases fitting TRBD2. Germline V CDR1 and CDR2: LNHDA, SQIVND (reference sequence). The length of the CDR3 is 19 residues. V shed 6 bases and J 0 bases; nucleotides not matched to a gene: 12. CDR3 protein: CASSHDLAGGDGAKNIQYF. As DNA, the CDR3 is TGTGCCAGTAGCCATGATCTAGCGGGGGGGGACGGAGCCAAAAACATTCAGTACTTC.

A single count supports this clone. The gene calls are TRBV19 and TRBJ1-5; TRBD1 aligns across 7 bases. Germline values: CDR1 LNHDA, CDR2 SQIVND (reference sequence). Unmatched junction bases numbered 11, after V lost 3 bases and J lost 9 bases. The CDR3 loop spans 15 amino acids. The CDR3 is CASSIGTGEDSPQHF. CDR3 bases: TGTGCCAGTAGTATCGGTACAGGGGAAGATTCGCCCCAGCATTTT.

This sequence joins TRBV5-8 and TRBJ1-2; tentatively, D is TRBD1 (6 bases). Trimming pared 6 bases from V and 4 bases from J, leaving 13 bases between. CDR3 size: 13 residues. CDR1 and CDR2 from the germline V gene are SGHTS and YDEGEE. The chain's CDR3 is CASTQQGRYGYTF. CDR3 coding DNA: TGTGCCAGCACCCAACAGGGCCGCTATGGCTACACCTTC.

V is TRBV6-5 and J is TRBJ1-1, with unresolved D. Looked up from germline, CDR1 is MNHEY and CDR2 is SVGAGI. The CDR3 runs 11 residues. V was cut by 7 bases and J by 1 base, with 4 bases left in between. The CDR3 spells CASIGNTEAFF. The CDR3 coding sequence is TGTGCCAGCATCGGGAACACTGAAGCTTTCTTT.

This clone is medium-sized in the sample. The sample has other DNA sequences that encode this CDR3 too. The gene calls are TRBV19 and TRBJ1-1; D uncertain. This CDR3 spans 11 amino acids. CDR1 and CDR2 from the germline V gene are LNHDA and SQIVND (reference sequence). Trimming removed 8 bases at V and 1 base at J, with 5 bases between. CDR3 protein: CASAGNTEAFF. The CDR3 DNA reads as TGTGCCAGTGCGGGGAACACTGAAGCTTTCTTT. Full variable domain (remainder filled in from reference TRBV19 and TRBJ1-1): DGGITQSPKYLFRKEGQNVTLSCEQNLNHDAMYWYRQDPGQGLRLIYYSQIVNDFQKGDIAEGYSVSREKKESFPLTVTSAQKNPTAFYLCASAGNTEAFFGQGTRLTVV.

This clone was seen only once. The J gene is TRBJ1-5, the V gene TRBV19; TRBD1 matches 8 bases. The CDR3 contains 15 residues. CDR1 and CDR2 from the germline V gene are LNHDA and SQIVND (reference sequence). Losses at the gene ends were 6 bases for V and 0 bases for J; bases not matched to a gene: 4. The CDR3 DNA sequence: TGTGCCAGTAGACAGGGGGGATATAGCAATCAGCCCCAGCATTTT. Its translation: CASRQGGYSNQPQHF.

CDR3 DNA: TGCGCCAGCAGCTTACAGAGCTCTTGGGAGACCCAGTACTTC. It is translated as CASSLQSSWETQYF. The rearrangement links TRBV5-1 to TRBJ2-5; D ambiguous. CDR1 is SGHRS, CDR2 YFSETQ, per germline. This CDR3 region has 14 residues. V was cut by 2 bases and J by 5 bases, with 13 bases left in between.

The chain is built from TRBV7-9 and TRBJ1-5, with 10 bases matching TRBD1. The CDR3 length is 16 residues. Germline V gives CDR1 SEHNR, CDR2 FQNEAQ (reference sequence). Trimming removed 3 bases from V and 3 bases from J; junction bases left unmatched: 5. CDR3 amino acids: CASSFTGTGVNQPQHF. CDR3 bases: TGTGCCAGCAGCTTCACCGGGACAGGGGTCAATCAGCCCCAGCATTTT.

The table lists this clone with a few counts. This chain connects TRBV29-1 to TRBJ1-2; D may be TRBD1 (6 bases). Per germline, CDR1 SQVTM and CDR2 ANQGSEA. Trimming took off 0 bases at V and 5 bases at J, with 13 bases between the two ends. The CDR3 extends over 14 amino acids. CDR3 sequence (DNA): TGCAGCGTTGAAGAACAGACAGGCCTTTATGGCTACACCTTC. It specifies CSVEEQTGLYGYTF.

This clone was recorded a few times. This rearrangement joins TRBV10-3 to TRBJ2-3; tentative D call: TRBD1 (6 bases). CDR3 length: 14 residues. Germline CDR1 and CDR2: ENHRY and SYGVKD. Trimming stripped 4 bases from V and 0 bases from J, with 8 bases between. The CDR3 nucleotides are TGTGCCATCAGTGGCAGGGGAAGCACAGATACGCAGTATTTT. It encodes CAISGRGSTDTQYF.

The chain recombines TRBV7-8 with TRBJ2-7, with TRBD1 matching over 9 bases. V dropped 5 bases and J dropped 4; count of bases not matched to a gene: 6. CDR1 is SGHVS and CDR2 is FQNEAQ in the germline V gene. The CDR3 is made up of 14 amino acids. As DNA, the CDR3 is TGTGCCAGCAGCCTCGGGACAGGGAGTTACGAGCAGTACTTC. Its translation: CASSLGTGSYEQYF.

The chain is built from TRBV7-9 and TRBJ1-5, with D possibly being TRBD1 (6 bases). The CDR3 spans 14 residues. Germline CDR1 reads SEHNR; CDR2 reads FQNEAQ (reference sequence). Trimming removed 5 bases from V and 6 bases from J, with 14 bases in between. The CDR3 protein is CASSTGTSFQPQHF. The CDR3 DNA sequence: TGTGCCAGCAGCACCGGGACATCGTTTCAGCCCCAGCATTTT.